This T cell receptor (beta chain) was documented in a study of blood T cell repertoires in COVID-19. Whole-study context: COVID-19 samples, acute and convalescent, were from the United States, Italy and Spain.

Profiled with immunoSEQ multiplex PCR; TCRdb holds only in-frame clones, not every one. The profile shows 60,000 to 80,000 clones, roughly 85% of them singletons. Only one count was recorded for this clone. CDR1 KGHSH and CDR2 LQKENI come from the germline V gene. The germline V and J ends were trimmed by 6 bases and 2 bases, with 14 bases remaining between them. The CDR3 is 15 residues long. The TCR comes from a man aged 50-60 years with acute or convalescent COVID-19. The chain recombines TRBV18 with TRBJ2-4; no firm D call. Input material: peripheral blood. CDR3 sequence (DNA): TGTGCCAGCTCTCTCGACGCGGTTTCCAAAAACATTCAGTACTTC. It is translated as CASSLDAVSKNIQYF.